This T cell receptor (beta chain) emerged from a study of T-cell reconstitution after alpha-beta-depleted transplantation in children. In this sample, this clonotype turned up many times. The junction does not match germline at one end; this may be a read error. During its preparation, the TCRbeta library received unique molecular identifiers. MiXCR was run by TCRdb on the PCR reads, yielding one entry per CDR3 protein. The data show some 72,000 distinct CDR3 sequences, 7.3% seen once. This CDR3 spans 15 amino acids. Germline V gives CDR1 DFQATT, CDR2 SNEGSKA (reference sequence). This material consisted of PBMCs from the stem cell graft donor, taken from the stem cell graft. This receptor was taken from a human donor who donated a stem cell graft to a child with acute lymphoblastic leukemia. V gene TRBV20-1 combines with J gene TRBJ1-2; 9 positions match TRBD1. In DNA, the CDR3 is TGCTGTGCTAGCCCGGGGACAGGGTGGGACTATGGCTACACCTTC. Protein product: CCASPGTGWDYGYTF.